This TCR beta chain was identified during a study of beta chain features in type 1 diabetes. Whole-study results and caveats: Moderate but significant shortening of TCRB CDR3s was recorded in all four CD4+ subsets from Type 1 diabetes patients.

To note about this clone: Its target is unknown.

V was cut by 5 bases and J by 3 bases, with 14 bases left in between. Germline V gene lookup returns CDR1 SEHNR and CDR2 FQNEAQ (reference sequence). This CDR3 has 15 residues. Isolated RNA was reverse transcribed in full, so expressed TCRB transcripts were sequenced. Assay used: immunoSEQ multiplex PCR; TCRdb lists only in-frame clones, some missing. The table has over 120,000 clones, approximately 13% seen once. The chain uses TRBV7-9 and TRBJ2-1; D is perhaps TRBD1 (6 bases). The sequence came from a man aged 18 to 35 with type 1 diabetes. The sequenced material came from central memory CD4+ T cells from blood. In DNA form, the CDR3 reads TGTGCCAGCAGCCCACCGGGACAAATCTACAATGAGCAGTTCTTC. Amino acid sequence: CASSPPGQIYNEQFF. The complete variable domain, with remaining parts taken from reference TRBV7-9 and TRBJ2-1, reads DTGVSQNPRHKITKRGQNVTFRCDPISEHNRLYWYRQTLGQGPEFLTYFQNEAQLEKSRLLSDRFSAERPKGSFSTLEIQRTEQGDSAMYLCASSPPGQIYNEQFFGPGTRLTVL.